Listed below are T cell receptor beta chains from one sample, sequenced in a study of shared clonotypes between healthy human individuals. Clones were read by immunoSEQ multiplex PCR, and TCRdb kept only the in-frame ones, dropping some. The sample lists some 2,000,000 clones, about 95% occurring once. The sample consisted of naive CD8+ T cells sorted from blood. These receptors were collected from a man aged 18 to 30 in good health. Each CDR3 is given with its conserved first and last residue. The order of the fields is D gene, V gene, CDR3 length, J gene, clone size, CDR3 protein, CDR3 DNA. A D gene is named only where the DNA matches it firmly. Size is omitted from some rows. Given values are once, few, many or a class for expanded clones.

d_gene: NA; v_gene: TRBV12-5; len: 12; j_gene: TRBJ2-1; abundance: NA; CDR3aa: CASAPDPREQFF; CDR3nt: TGTGCTAGTGCCCCCGACCCTAGGGAGCAGTTCTTC
d_gene: NA; v_gene: TRBV19; len: 16; j_gene: TRBJ1-1; abundance: NA; CDR3aa: CASSTLYASGDQEAFF; CDR3nt: TGTGCCAGTAGTACCCTCTACGCGTCCGGAGATCAGGAAGCTTTCTTT
d_gene: NA; v_gene: TRBV30; len: 13; j_gene: TRBJ1-4; abundance: NA; CDR3aa: CAWSWGGDEKLFF; CDR3nt: TGTGCCTGGAGTTGGGGGGGAGATGAAAAACTGTTTTTT
d_gene: TRBD2; v_gene: TRBV9; len: 17; j_gene: TRBJ2-1; abundance: NA; CDR3aa: CASSERSGGGSYNEQFF; CDR3nt: TGTGCCAGCAGCGAGAGGTCCGGCGGGGGTTCCTACAATGAGCAGTTCTTC
d_gene: TRBD1; v_gene: TRBV19; len: 14; j_gene: TRBJ1-6; abundance: few; CDR3aa: CATADREYNSPLHF; CDR3nt: TGTGCCACTGCGGACAGGGAGTATAATTCACCCCTCCACTTT
d_gene: NA; v_gene: TRBV28; len: 16; j_gene: TRBJ2-1; abundance: NA; CDR3aa: CASSPPRRGVYNEQFF; CDR3nt: TGTGCCAGCAGTCCCCCACGGCGGGGAGTATACAATGAGCAGTTCTTC
d_gene: TRBD1; v_gene: TRBV28; len: 15; j_gene: TRBJ1-5; abundance: NA; CDR3aa: CASSSRDRGHQPQHF; CDR3nt: TGTGCCAGCAGTTCACGGGACAGGGGGCATCAGCCCCAGCATTTT
d_gene: TRBD1; v_gene: TRBV6-1; len: 16; j_gene: TRBJ2-5; abundance: NA; CDR3aa: CASSGFPGQGVETQYF; CDR3nt: TGTGCCAGCAGTGGGTTCCCCGGACAGGGGGTGGAGACCCAGTACTTC
d_gene: TRBD1; v_gene: TRBV27; len: 14; j_gene: TRBJ1-2; abundance: NA; CDR3aa: CASSDRGRQYGYTF; CDR3nt: TGTGCCAGCAGTGACAGGGGACGCCAATATGGCTACACCTTC
d_gene: TRBD1; v_gene: TRBV6-5; len: 16; j_gene: TRBJ2-5; abundance: NA; CDR3aa: CASSSPMDRGRETQYF; CDR3nt: TGTGCCAGCAGTTCCCCTATGGACAGGGGGCGGGAGACCCAGTACTTC
d_gene: NA; v_gene: TRBV27; len: 16; j_gene: TRBJ1-6; abundance: once; CDR3aa: CASSLLGVSYNSPLHF; CDR3nt: TGTGCCAGCAGTTTATTGGGGGTCTCCTATAATTCACCCCTCCACTTT
d_gene: NA; v_gene: TRBV11-2; len: 14; j_gene: TRBJ2-3; abundance: NA; CDR3aa: CASSLVWSTDTQYF; CDR3nt: TGTGCCAGCAGCTTAGTTTGGAGCACAGATACGCAGTATTTT
d_gene: TRBD2; v_gene: TRBV27; len: 14; j_gene: TRBJ2-1; abundance: NA; CDR3aa: CASSLWGEGHEQFF; CDR3nt: TGTGCCAGCAGTTTATGGGGGGAGGGCCATGAGCAGTTCTTC
d_gene: NA; v_gene: TRBV6-1; len: 15; j_gene: TRBJ1-2; abundance: NA; CDR3aa: CASSEDPGPLYGYTF; CDR3nt: TGTGCCAGCAGTGAAGACCCAGGGCCCCTCTATGGCTACACCTTC
d_gene: TRBD1; v_gene: TRBV7-9; len: 16; j_gene: TRBJ2-7; abundance: NA; CDR3aa: CASSHNAGTGAYEQYF; CDR3nt: TGTGCCAGCAGCCATAACGCCGGGACAGGGGCCTACGAGCAGTACTTC
d_gene: TRBD1; v_gene: TRBV7-2; len: 16; j_gene: TRBJ1-1; abundance: NA; CDR3aa: CASSAGAGTGEIEAFF; CDR3nt: TGTGCCAGCAGCGCAGGGGCCGGGACAGGGGAAATTGAAGCTTTCTTT
d_gene: NA; v_gene: TRBV28; len: 14; j_gene: TRBJ2-2; abundance: NA; CDR3aa: CASRAVVGTGELFF; CDR3nt: TGTGCCAGCAGGGCGGTTGTGGGGACCGGGGAGCTGTTTTTT
d_gene: TRBD2; v_gene: TRBV6-1; len: 15; j_gene: TRBJ2-7; abundance: once; CDR3aa: CASSETSGSPYEQYF; CDR3nt: TGTGCCAGCAGTGAAACTAGCGGGAGTCCCTACGAGCAGTACTTC
d_gene: NA; v_gene: TRBV10-3; len: 13; j_gene: TRBJ2-1; abundance: NA; CDR3aa: CAISVGAYNEQFF; CDR3nt: TGTGCCATCAGTGTGGGGGCCTACAATGAGCAGTTCTTC
d_gene: NA; v_gene: TRBV30; len: 12; j_gene: TRBJ1-3; abundance: few; CDR3aa: CAFGQSGNTIYF; CDR3nt: TGTGCCTTTGGACAGAGCGGAAACACCATATATTTT
d_gene: NA; v_gene: TRBV27; len: 13; j_gene: TRBJ2-2; abundance: NA; CDR3aa: CASALSGTGELFF; CDR3nt: TGTGCCAGCGCTTTGTCCGGCACCGGGGAGCTGTTTTTT
d_gene: NA; v_gene: TRBV6-1; len: 12; j_gene: TRBJ2-7; abundance: NA; CDR3aa: CASSESSYEQYF; CDR3nt: TGTGCCAGCAGTGAAAGCTCCTACGAGCAGTACTTT
d_gene: TRBD2; v_gene: TRBV2; len: 16; j_gene: TRBJ2-7; abundance: NA; CDR3aa: CASSEGFSGAGYEQYF; CDR3nt: TGTGCCAGCAGTGAAGGTTTTAGCGGGGCTGGCTACGAGCAGTACTTC
d_gene: NA; v_gene: TRBV5-6; len: 12; j_gene: TRBJ2-1; abundance: NA; CDR3aa: CASSDGRTEQFF; CDR3nt: TGTGCCAGCAGCGATGGGCGTACTGAGCAGTTCTTC
d_gene: TRBD2; v_gene: TRBV19; len: 14; j_gene: TRBJ2-7; abundance: NA; CDR3aa: CASTSSGRADEQYF; CDR3nt: TGTGCCAGTACTTCTAGCGGGAGGGCCGACGAGCAGTACTTC
d_gene: NA; v_gene: TRBV4-1; len: 16; j_gene: TRBJ1-4; abundance: NA; CDR3aa: CASSQDPRTFGEKLFF; CDR3nt: TGCGCCAGCAGCCAAGATCCGCGGACCTTCGGGGAAAAACTGTTTTTT
d_gene: NA; v_gene: TRBV2; len: 15; j_gene: TRBJ2-1; abundance: NA; CDR3aa: CASSESRGFYNEQFF; CDR3nt: TGTGCCAGCAGTGAGAGTAGGGGTTTTTACAATGAGCAGTTCTTC
d_gene: NA; v_gene: TRBV7-2; len: 14; j_gene: TRBJ2-1; abundance: NA; CDR3aa: CASSYGTYLNEQFF; CDR3nt: TGTGCCAGCAGCTACGGGACTTATCTCAATGAGCAGTTCTTC
d_gene: NA; v_gene: TRBV12-2; len: 20; j_gene: TRBJ1-5; abundance: NA; CDR3aa: CASRCPPVGTGGESNQPQHF; CDR3nt: TGTGCAAGTCGGTGCCCCCCCGTCGGGACAGGGGGCGAAAGCAATCAGCCCCAGCATTTT
d_gene: TRBD1; v_gene: TRBV19; len: 18; j_gene: TRBJ1-1; abundance: NA; CDR3aa: CASRKTRRQGSLNTEAFF; CDR3nt: TGTGCCAGTAGAAAGACGAGGAGACAGGGATCCCTGAACACTGAAGCTTTCTTT
d_gene: NA; v_gene: TRBV7-9; len: 17; j_gene: TRBJ2-1; abundance: NA; CDR3aa: CASSPIVAGASSNEQFF; CDR3nt: TGTGCCAGCAGCCCAATAGTCGCAGGGGCCAGCAGCAATGAGCAGTTCTTC
d_gene: NA; v_gene: TRBV5-1; len: 13; j_gene: TRBJ2-3; abundance: NA; CDR3aa: CASTGGIADTQYF; CDR3nt: TGCGCCAGCACCGGTGGGATCGCAGATACGCAGTATTTT